The next 27 T cell receptor beta chains were all read from a single sample in a study of T cell responses to AZD1222 COVID-19 vaccine. Assay used: immunoSEQ multiplex PCR; TCRdb lists only in-frame clones, some missing. In the table there are roughly 140,000 clones, around 88% of which are singletons. Sequencing was performed on peripheral blood, taken on day 0 of MenACWY control vaccination. These TCRs come from an adult in good health.

The V and J genes are TRBV24-1 and TRBJ2-1, with 10 bases matching TRBD1. The J segment lost 10 bases and the V segment lost 5 bases, leaving 4 bases of the junction unmatched. CDR3 length equals 13 residues. Germline assignment: CDR1 KGHDR and CDR2 SFDVKD. The CDR3 sequence is CATSVGDRGEQFF. The CDR3 DNA is TGTGCCACCAGTGTTGGGGACAGGGGCGAGCAGTTCTTC.

The V gene is TRBV12-3 or TRBV12-4, the J gene TRBJ1-6; no reliable D call. The CDR3 loop spans 12 amino acids. Trimming pared 4 bases from V and 7 bases from J, leaving 5 bases between. In DNA form, the CDR3 reads TGTGCCAGCAGTTCGAGGAATTCACCCCTCCACTTT. Encoded protein: CASSSRNSPLHF.

A note on this clone: The same CDR3 arises from other DNA sequences in this sample as well. The DNA for the CDR3 is TGTGCCACCAGTGATTTTGGCGATCAGCCCCAGCATTTT. Amino acid sequence: CATSDFGDQPQHF. The V call is TRBV24-1, the J call TRBJ1-5; D is uncertain. The CDR3 is 13 residues long. The V end was cut by 1 base, the J end by 5 bases, with 5 bases between. Germline V gene data show CDR1 as KGHDR and CDR2 as SFDVKD.

The chain couples TRBV7-9 to TRBJ2-3, with 8 bases lining up with TRBD2. Germline CDR1 SEHNR, CDR2 FQNEAQ (reference sequence). V lost 7 bases, J lost 0 bases, and 3 bases stayed unmatched. This CDR3 is built from 14 residues. The CDR3 DNA reads as TGTGCCAGCAACAGCGGGGGTAGCACAGATACGCAGTATTTT. It specifies CASNSGGSTDTQYF.

This clone was picked up one time. Here the CDR3 DNA reads TGTGCCAGCAGCTTGGGCGGACAGGTGGGATCCTACGAGCAGTACTTC. This sequence encodes CASSLGGQVGSYEQYF. The chain employs TRBV11-3 and TRBJ2-7; 7 nucleotides agree with TRBD1. Germline V lookup: CDR1 SGHNT, CDR2 YENEEA. The CDR3 consists of 16 residues. The V gene end was trimmed by 3 bases and the J gene end by 1 base; junction bases not matched to a gene: 9. The whole variable domain, remainder taken from reference TRBV11-3 and TRBJ2-7, is EAGVVQSPRYKIIEKKQPVAFWCNPISGHNTLYWYLQNLGQGPELLIRYENEEAVDDSQLPKDRFSAERLKGVDSTLKIQPAELGDSAVYLCASSLGGQVGSYEQYFGPGTRLTVT.

As DNA, the CDR3 is TGTGCCAGCAGCCAAGATTTCCGATCACCCCTCCACTTT. Protein: CASSQDFRSPLHF. The rearrangement uses TRBV3-1 (or the pseudogene TRBV3-2) and TRBJ1-6; no clear D. Trimming left V 0 bases short and J 10 bases short, with 7 bases between. This CDR3 has 13 residues. Germline-derived CDR1 and CDR2 are LGHDT and YNNKEL (reference sequence).

CDR3 DNA: TGTGCCAGCAGTTTGGTCGAGCCAGATACGCAGTATTTT. As protein: CASSLVEPDTQYF. The genes are TRBV12-3 or TRBV12-4 and TRBJ2-3; D not certain. With 3 bases removed from V and 4 bases from J, the gap between germline ends came to 8 bases. The CDR3 covers 13 residues.

The chain couples TRBV4-3 to TRBJ1-2, with D possibly being TRBD1 (6 bases). Per germline, CDR1 LGHNA and CDR2 YSLEER. Trimming removed 4 bases from V and 3 bases from J, with 18 bases in between. There are 16 residues in the CDR3. The CDR3 loop is CASSPGGSGAYYGYTF. The CDR3 nucleotides read TGCGCCAGCAGCCCCGGTGGCTCGGGGGCCTACTATGGCTACACCTTC.

J is TRBJ2-1 and V is TRBV5-1; D is undetermined. Germline-derived CDR1 and CDR2 are SGHRS and YFSETQ. Deletions cut 2 bases from V and 7 bases from J, with 7 bases between. The CDR3 is 12 residues long. CDR3 sequence reads: CASSFDENEQFF. CDR3 nucleotide sequence: TGCGCCAGCAGCTTTGATGAGAATGAGCAGTTCTTC.

The rearrangement uses TRBV7-2 and TRBJ1-6; D gene ambiguous. V lost 6 bases to trimming and J lost 0 bases, with 6 bases between them. This CDR3 contains 14 residues. Per the germline V gene, CDR1 is SGHTA and CDR2 is FQGNSA. The DNA for the CDR3 is TGTGCCAGCAGATCGTTCTCCTATAATTCACCCCTCCACTTT. This translates into CASRSFSYNSPLHF.

The V gene is TRBV5-1, the J gene TRBJ2-7, with D possibly TRBD2 on 6 matching bases. The CDR3 runs 17 residues. Germline V gene lookup returns CDR1 SGHRS and CDR2 YFSETQ. The V gene lost 4 bases and the J gene lost 5 bases, with 25 bases spanning the gap. For the CDR3, the DNA is TGCGCCAGCAGCGCTCCTCCTGATTTGGGAGGTCTCGACGAGCAGTACTTC. Translated, it gives CASSAPPDLGGLDEQYF.

This sequence joins TRBV5-4 and TRBJ2-2; D is unclear. Trimming cost V 0 bases and J 6 bases, with 9 bases left between them. The CDR3 is 14 residues long. Germline values: CDR1 SGHNT, CDR2 YYREEE (reference sequence). CDR3 sequence: CASSLDSSAGELFF. Written as DNA, the CDR3 is TGTGCCAGCAGCTTGGATTCCAGTGCCGGGGAGCTGTTTTTT.

This chain connects TRBV24-1 to TRBJ2-3, with D hard to call. The germline V gene encodes CDR1 KGHDR and CDR2 SFDVKD. The length of the CDR3 is 15 residues. The V end was cut by 3 bases, the J end by 2 bases, with 11 bases between. Here the CDR3 reads CATSDTTTHTDTQYF. The CDR3 nucleotides read TGTGCCACCAGTGATACCACGACCCACACAGATACGCAGTATTTT.

This clone has just one count. The chain is built from TRBV6-2 or TRBV6-3 and TRBJ2-7; D perhaps matches TRBD1 (6 bases). The CDR3 is 16 amino acids. V was pared by 2 bases and J by 0 bases, with 14 bases between. Germline V gene sequence: CDR1 MNHEY, CDR2 SVGEGT. Here the CDR3 DNA reads TGTGCCAGCAGTTACACCCGGGACACCAACTCCTACGAGCAGTACTTC. Its protein product is CASSYTRDTNSYEQYF.

The chain links TRBV7-2 to TRBJ1-4, with 9 bases identical to TRBD1. In germline, CDR1 is SGHTA, CDR2 FQGNSA. The CDR3 sequence is 14 residues long. The ends lost 3 bases at V and 5 bases at J; junction bases unmatched: 1. In nucleotides, the CDR3 is TGTGCCAGCAGCTTCGGACAGGGGAATGAAAAACTGTTTTTT. The encoded protein is CASSFGQGNEKLFF.

This clone has just one count. The V and J genes are TRBV5-1 and TRBJ1-4; TRBD1 agrees at 8 bases. Germline V gives CDR1 SGHRS, CDR2 YFSETQ. With V trimmed by 5 bases and J by 8 bases, 8 bases remained unmatched. The CDR3 covers 14 residues. The CDR3 DNA reads TGCGCCAGCAGTTTTGGGACAGGTCGGGAAAAACTGTTTTTT. Translating it yields CASSFGTGREKLFF.

The chain combines TRBV29-1 with TRBJ2-3; 9 nucleotides line up with TRBD1. There are 13 residues in the CDR3. Germline V gene sequence: CDR1 SQVTM, CDR2 ANQGSEA. V shed 7 bases, J shed 4 bases, and the junction held 6 bases outside the gene matches. CDR3 in DNA: TGCAGCGCTTACAGGGGGCGGGCAGATACGCAGTATTTT. Amino acids: CSAYRGRADTQYF.

This clone was seen more than once but under ten times. For the CDR3, the DNA is TGTGCCAGCAGCTCCCGGGCCCGGAACACTGAAGCTTTCTTT. Amino acids: CASSSRARNTEAFF. The chain uses TRBV11-3 and TRBJ1-1; no clear D. Germline loops: CDR1 SGHNT, CDR2 YENEEA. Trimming left V 4 bases short and J 1 base short, with 10 bases between. The CDR3 is made up of 14 amino acids.

The chain carries TRBV4-1 and TRBJ2-3; D is possibly TRBD1 or TRBD2 (5 bases each). The CDR3 contains 16 residues. The germline V gene has CDR1 MGHRA and CDR2 YSYEKL. V was trimmed by 0 bases and J by 5 bases, leaving 15 bases between them. The CDR3 loop is CASSQDRTGTQDTQYF. In nucleotides, the CDR3 is TGCGCCAGCAGCCAAGATAGAACGGGGACGCAAGATACGCAGTATTTT.

The CDR3 loop is CASSLWGPEQYF. In DNA form, the CDR3 reads TGCGCCAGCAGCTTATGGGGCCCCGAGCAGTACTTC. The chain uses TRBV5-1 and TRBJ2-7, with a tentative D call TRBD1 (5 bases). Looked up from germline, CDR1 is SGHRS and CDR2 is YFSETQ. The CDR3 consists of 12 residues. V was clipped by 2 bases and J by 6 bases, with 9 bases between them. The full variable domain, with the rest looked up from reference TRBV5-1 and TRBJ2-7, is KAGVTQTPRYLIKTRGQQVTLSCSPISGHRSVSWYQQTPGQGLQFLFEYFSETQRNKGNFPGRFSGRQFSNSRSEMNVSTLELGDSALYLCASSLWGPEQYFGPGTRLTVT.

The rearrangement links TRBV21-1 to TRBJ2-4; TRBD1 is the table's D call and was not checked against the DNA. TRBV21-1 is a listed pseudogene. There are 18 residues in the CDR3. CDR3 in amino acids: CASQSRDRPALAKNIQYF. The CDR3 coding sequence is TGTGCCAGCCAAAGTAGAGACAGGCCAGCTCTAGCCAAAAACATTCAGTACTTC.

The rearrangement joins TRBV21-1 to TRBJ1-6; no check of the table's D call, TRBD1, against the DNA was made. TRBV21-1 corresponds to a pseudogene. The CDR3 is 18 residues long. The CDR3 loop is CASSKGGTENTYNSPLHF. DNA for the CDR3: TGTGCCAGCAGCAAAGGTGGGACAGAGAACACCTATAATTCACCCCTCCACTTT.

The table lists this clone with a few counts. This chain links TRBV19 with TRBJ2-7; D is undetermined. The V end was cut by 5 bases, the J end by 4 bases, with 21 bases between. CDR3 length: 16 residues. CDR1 and CDR2 (germline): LNHDA, SQIVND (reference sequence). CDR3: CASSPRTGSRGYEQYF. In DNA form, the CDR3 reads TGTGCCAGTAGTCCACGGACCGGGTCTCGAGGATACGAGCAGTACTTC.

V gene TRBV6-2 or TRBV6-3 combines with J gene TRBJ1-1; a possible D gene is TRBD1 (6 bases). This CDR3 comprises 14 residues. Trimming removed 5 bases from V and 4 bases from J, with 14 bases in between. Germline V gene sequence: CDR1 MNHEY, CDR2 SVGEGT. CDR3 DNA: TGTGCCAGCAGTCCCACGACAGGACGCACTGAAGCTTTCTTT. Its translation: CASSPTTGRTEAFF.

The J gene is TRBJ1-2, the V gene TRBV5-1, with TRBD1 matching over 7 bases. In germline, CDR1 is SGHRS, CDR2 YFSETQ. This CDR3 is built from 12 residues. After removal of 1 base from V and 8 bases from J, the junction contained 2 bases not matched to a gene. DNA of the CDR3: TGCGCCAGCAGCTTGCTGGACAGGGGCTACACCTTC. Encoded protein: CASSLLDRGYTF.

J is TRBJ2-1 and V is TRBV20-1, with 8 bases lining up with TRBD2. Germline loops: CDR1 DFQATT, CDR2 SNEGSKA (reference sequence). The CDR3 loop spans 11 amino acids. CDR3 DNA: TGCAGAAAAGCGGGGGACAATGAGCAGTTCTTC. Translation: CRKAGDNEQFF.

The V and J genes are TRBV2 and TRBJ2-2, with a weak D call TRBD2 (6 bases). Trimming removed 7 bases from V and 1 base from J, with 7 bases in between. The CDR3 has 13 residues. Germline V gene lookup returns CDR1 SNHLY and CDR2 FYNNEI. The CDR3 loop reads CASTEGNTGELFF. CDR3 in DNA: TGTGCCAGCACGGAGGGGAACACCGGGGAGCTGTTTTTT.